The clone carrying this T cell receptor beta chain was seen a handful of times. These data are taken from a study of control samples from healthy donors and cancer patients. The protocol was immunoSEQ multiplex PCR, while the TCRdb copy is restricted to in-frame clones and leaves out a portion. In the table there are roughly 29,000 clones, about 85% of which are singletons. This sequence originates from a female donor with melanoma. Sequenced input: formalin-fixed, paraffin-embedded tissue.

The CDR3: CASSLGYDGEETQYF. The CDR3 coding sequence is TGTGCCAGCAGCTTAGGGTACGATGGGGAAGAGACCCAGTACTTC. This chain uses TRBV7-9 with TRBJ2-5; D is ambiguous. V was shortened by 1 base and J by 3 bases, with 12 bases between the two germline ends. The CDR3 totals 15 residues. Germline V gives CDR1 SEHNR, CDR2 FQNEAQ (reference sequence).